The clone carrying this TCR beta chain was seen just once. Its specificity is not known. This sample was included in a study of T cell therapy after organ transplantation. The trim removed 7 bases at V and 5 bases at J, leaving 13 bases unmatched. The CDR3 runs 16 residues. CDR1 is LNHDA and CDR2 is SQIVND in the germline V gene (reference sequence). Time point given: 20-29 weeks after completion of therapy. Data came from immunoSEQ multiplex PCR; TCRdb stores just in-frame clones and leaves some out. The top ten hold around a third of the sample, which has some 17,000 clones, less than 90% seen once. The chain combines TRBV19 with TRBJ2-1; 8 bases fit TRBD2. Material: CD8+ T cells from blood, obtained after autologous CMV-specific T cell therapy. The sequence was collected from a human patient who had received a solid organ transplant and had CMV disease. The T cells may come from the graft donor. Here the CDR3 reads CASIRKLGLGNNEQFF. The CDR3 DNA sequence: TGTGCCAGTATACGGAAACTGGGACTAGGGAACAATGAGCAGTTCTTC.